This T cell receptor beta chain was sequenced for a study of blood T cell repertoires in COVID-19. Turning to the study itself: Italy, Spain and the United States were the sources of the convalescent and acute COVID-19 samples. The analysed material was cDNA or gDNA that came from T cells, B-cell-depleted T cells, or PBMCs.

V was cut by 4 bases and J by 3 bases, with 16 bases left in between. Germline CDR1 is LGHDT and CDR2 is YNNKEL (reference sequence). The CDR3 is made up of 16 amino acids. As processed by the authors: Estimation of nucleated cell counts was performed using reference gene primer amplification. This table comes from immunoSEQ multiplex PCR, and its TCRdb copy is limited to in-frame clones, with some not included. V, J and clone size reflect that table, while D and trimming were determined from the DNA. This sample has some 200,000 clones, with roughly 90% found just once. The receptor comes from a man between 70 and 80 years old with acute or convalescent COVID-19. Sequencing input: peripheral blood. The gene calls are TRBV3-1 (or the pseudogene TRBV3-2) and TRBJ2-1, with D maybe TRBD2 (6 bases). The CDR3 DNA reads TGTGCCAGCAGCCGCCGGGGCGGGGCGCACTACAATGAGCAGTTCTTC. Amino acids: CASSRRGGAHYNEQFF.